This T cell receptor beta chain is from a study of T-cell reconstitution after alpha-beta-depleted transplantation in children. Unique molecular identifiers were incorporated during preparation of the TCRbeta library. TCRdb reprocessed the PCR reads with MiXCR, giving one entry per CDR3 protein. The data show some 290,000 distinct CDR3 sequences, with approximately 20% seen just once and approximately 11% held by the top ten. CDR1 and CDR2 from the germline V gene are SGHRS and YFSETQ. V was trimmed by 0 bases and J by 6 bases, leaving 6 bases between them. This CDR3 is built from 12 residues. For this clonotype: Its target is not known.

Regarding the study as a whole: Alpha-beta T cells present about two months after transplant were reported to originate from several hundred expanded graft clones.

The sample here was PBMCs, mostly from graft donor cells, taken 180 days after TCRalphabeta/CD19-depleted stem cell transplant. This chain connects TRBV5-1 to TRBJ1-2; no clear D. The sequence was collected from a male patient between 10 and 17 years old who had a stem cell transplant for acute lymphoblastic leukemia, so the T cells may come from the graft donor. The CDR3 bases are TGCGCCAGCAGCTTGGAGGGTCATGGCTACACCTTC. As protein: CASSLEGHGYTF.